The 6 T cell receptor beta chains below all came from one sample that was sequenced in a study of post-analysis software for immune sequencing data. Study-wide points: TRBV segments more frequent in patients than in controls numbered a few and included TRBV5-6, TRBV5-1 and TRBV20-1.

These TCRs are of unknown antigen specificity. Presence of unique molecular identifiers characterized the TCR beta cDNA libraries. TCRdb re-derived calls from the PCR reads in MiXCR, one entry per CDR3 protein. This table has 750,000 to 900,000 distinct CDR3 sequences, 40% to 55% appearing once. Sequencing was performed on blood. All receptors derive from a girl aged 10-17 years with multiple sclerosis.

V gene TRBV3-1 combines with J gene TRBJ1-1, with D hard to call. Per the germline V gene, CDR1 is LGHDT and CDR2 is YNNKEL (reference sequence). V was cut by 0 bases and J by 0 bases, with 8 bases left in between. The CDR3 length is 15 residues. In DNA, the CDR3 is TGTGCCAGCAGCCAAGAAGTGACATTGAACACTGAAGCTTTCTTT. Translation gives CASSQEVTLNTEAFF. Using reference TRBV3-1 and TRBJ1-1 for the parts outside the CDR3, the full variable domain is DTAVSQTPKYLVTQMGNDKSIKCEQNLGHDTMYWYKQDSKKFLKIMFSYNNKELIINETVPNRFSPKSPDKAHLNLHINSLELGDSAVYFCASSQEVTLNTEAFFGQGTRLTVV.

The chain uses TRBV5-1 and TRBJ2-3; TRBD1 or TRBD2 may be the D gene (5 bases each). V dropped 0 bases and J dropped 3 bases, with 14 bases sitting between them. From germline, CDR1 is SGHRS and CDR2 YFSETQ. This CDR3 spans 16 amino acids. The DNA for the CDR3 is TGCGCCAGCAGCTTGGATGGGGGAGCCGCGACAGATACGCAGTATTTT. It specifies CASSLDGGAATDTQYF.

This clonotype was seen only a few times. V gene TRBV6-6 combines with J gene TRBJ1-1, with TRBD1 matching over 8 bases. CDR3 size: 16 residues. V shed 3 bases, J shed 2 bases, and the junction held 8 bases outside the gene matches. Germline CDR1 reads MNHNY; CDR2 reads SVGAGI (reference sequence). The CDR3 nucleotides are TGTGCCAGCAGTTATGGCGACAGGGGCACCAACACTGAAGCTTTCTTT. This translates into CASSYGDRGTNTEAFF.

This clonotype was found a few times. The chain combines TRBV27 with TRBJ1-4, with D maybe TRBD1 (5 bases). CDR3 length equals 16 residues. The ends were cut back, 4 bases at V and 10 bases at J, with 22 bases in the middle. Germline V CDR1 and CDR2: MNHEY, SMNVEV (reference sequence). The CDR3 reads CASSSWTQGEEGKLFF. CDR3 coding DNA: TGTGCCAGCAGTTCTTGGACTCAGGGAGAAGAAGGAAAACTGTTTTTT.

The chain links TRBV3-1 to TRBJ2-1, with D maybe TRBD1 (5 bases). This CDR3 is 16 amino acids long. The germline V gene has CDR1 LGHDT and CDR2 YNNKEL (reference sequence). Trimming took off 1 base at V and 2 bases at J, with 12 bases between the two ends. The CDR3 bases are TGTGCCAGCAGCCAAGGTTCCTACAGGCCCTACAATGAGCAGTTCTTC. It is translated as CASSQGSYRPYNEQFF.

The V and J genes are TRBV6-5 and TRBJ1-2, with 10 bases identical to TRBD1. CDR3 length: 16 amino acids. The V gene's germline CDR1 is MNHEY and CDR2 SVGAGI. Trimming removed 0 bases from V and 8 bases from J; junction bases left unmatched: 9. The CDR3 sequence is CASSYSTGGKQGGYTF. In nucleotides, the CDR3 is TGTGCCAGCAGTTACTCGACAGGGGGCAAACAAGGCGGCTACACCTTC.